The 3 T cell receptor beta chains below come from one sample, sequenced in a study of blood T cell repertoires in COVID-19. TCRdb keeps only in-frame clones here, not all; method: immunoSEQ multiplex PCR. Here the sample spans fewer than 500,000 clones, about nine tenths being singletons. The specimen sequenced was peripheral blood. The receptors here all came from a woman in her 30s with active or convalescent COVID-19.

The chain has TRBV4-1 and TRBJ1-5, with 7 nucleotides matching TRBD1. The CDR3 contains 15 residues. Trimming took 2 bases from V and 4 from J; bases not matched to a gene: 5. Germline loops: CDR1 MGHRA, CDR2 YSYEKL. CDR3 coding DNA: TGCGCCAGCAGCCAATCTGGACAGGCGAATCAGCCCCAGCATTTT. Its translation is CASSQSGQANQPQHF.

This sequence joins TRBV4-1 and TRBJ2-1, with 10 bases aligning to TRBD2. CDR1 is MGHRA and CDR2 is YSYEKL in the germline V gene. V dropped 1 base and J dropped 8; count of bases not matched to a gene: 5. The CDR3 totals 15 residues. The CDR3 here is CASSQGTSGYDEQFF. In DNA form, the CDR3 reads TGCGCCAGCAGCCAAGGGACTAGCGGTTACGATGAGCAGTTCTTC.

This clone was seen just once. The chain has TRBV5-1 and TRBJ2-7; TRBD2 is a possible D gene (6 bases). Trimming removed 0 bases from V and 6 bases from J, with 19 bases in between. Germline CDR1 SGHRS, CDR2 YFSETQ. The CDR3 runs to 16 residues. The CDR3, as DNA: TGCGCCAGCAGCTTGGAAGGTTGGCTAGCGACCACCGAGCAGTACTTC. Encoded protein: CASSLEGWLATTEQYF.